The 22 T cell receptor beta chains in this list originate from one sample, sequenced in a study of lung T cells in sarcoidosis with Löfgren's syndrome. TCRdb used MiXCR to reprocess the reads, holding one entry per CDR3 protein. The table lists around 2,000 distinct CDR3 sequences, more than 15% of them singletons. The sample was CD4+ T cells from bronchoalveolar lavage. The receptors come from a human donor with sarcoidosis (Löfgren's syndrome or another form), or a control subject (not recorded which).

This clonotype is medium-sized by share. CDR3 region: CASSQEGIMNTEAFF. In DNA form, the CDR3 reads TGCGCCAGCAGCCAAGAAGGAATTATGAACACTGAAGCTTTCTTT. The rearrangement links TRBV4-1 to TRBJ1-1, with D uncertain. Per germline, CDR1 MGHRA and CDR2 YSYEKL. Trimming removed 0 bases at V and 0 bases at J, with 8 bases between. CDR3 length equals 15 residues.

This clonotype has ten or more counts. The chain is built from TRBV12-3 or TRBV12-4 and TRBJ2-7; the D gene is possibly TRBD2 (5 bases). V was pared by 8 bases and J by 5 bases, with 16 bases between. The CDR3 has 13 amino acids. Written as DNA, the CDR3 is TGTGCCAGCGGGAATTCGGGGTTCCACGAGCAGTACTTC. It translates to CASGNSGFHEQYF.

About this clonotype: A junction boundary mismatches the germline segment, possibly from a read error. The chain recombines TRBV18 with TRBJ2-1; the D is unclear. The J call may be wrong; the DNA end is better matched by TRBJ2-7. This CDR3 region has 11 residues. Germline V gene data show CDR1 as KGHSH and CDR2 as LQKENI. CDR3: CASSPSTEQYF. The CDR3 nucleotides are TGTGCTAGCTCACCATCCACTGAGCAGTACTTC.

By proportion, this clonotype is large. This rearrangement joins TRBV28 to TRBJ2-2; 11 bases align to TRBD2. There are 15 residues in the CDR3. Trimming cost V 6 bases and J 4 bases; bases outside gene matches: 4. CDR1 and CDR2 from the germline V gene are MDHEN and SYDVKM. The CDR3 sequence is CASRPTSGSTGELFF. Here the CDR3 DNA reads TGTGCCAGCAGACCCACTAGCGGGAGCACCGGGGAGCTGTTTTTT.

By proportion, this clonotype is medium-sized. The chain couples TRBV6-2 or TRBV6-3 to TRBJ2-1; 9 bases are a match to TRBD2. The germline V gene has CDR1 MNHEY and CDR2 SVGEGT. V shed 5 bases and J 7 bases; nucleotides not matched to a gene: 9. This CDR3 is 15 amino acids long. CDR3 coding DNA: TGTGCCAGCAGTAAAAAACTAGCGGGTTTAAATGAGCAGTTCTTC. This sequence encodes CASSKKLAGLNEQFF.

In this sample, this clonotype turned up many times. The genes are TRBV7-9 and TRBJ2-4, with D perhaps TRBD1 or TRBD2 (5 bases each). Germline V gene sequence: CDR1 SEHNR, CDR2 FQNEAQ (reference sequence). Trimming shortened V by 5 bases and J by 7 bases, and 15 bases separated the two germline ends. The CDR3 sequence is 14 residues long. DNA for the CDR3: TGTGCCAGCAGCGCCGGGACCCTAGGGAACATTCAGTACTTC. This codes for CASSAGTLGNIQYF. Combining the CDR3 with reference TRBV7-9 and TRBJ2-4 gives the whole variable domain DTGVSQNPRHKITKRGQNVTFRCDPISEHNRLYWYRQTLGQGPEFLTYFQNEAQLEKSRLLSDRFSAERPKGSFSTLEIQRTEQGDSAMYLCASSAGTLGNIQYFGAGTRLSVL.

This clonotype is categorized as medium-sized. V usage is TRBV28 and J usage is TRBJ2-7; D remains ambiguous. Germline-derived CDR1 and CDR2 are MDHEN and SYDVKM. The CDR3 runs to 13 residues. V lost 2 bases and J 3 bases, leaving 8 bases between the germline ends. The CDR3 DNA sequence: TGTGCCAGCAGTTTAAGGTACAGCTACGAGCAGTACTTC. Translating gives CASSLRYSYEQYF.

This clonotype is labeled as medium-sized. The CDR3 bases are TGCGCCAGCAGCGGGGGACTCAATACTCTAGAAGCTTTCTTT. This gives the protein CASSGGLNTLEAFF. This chain connects TRBV5-1 to TRBJ1-1; perhaps TRBD1 as D (5 bases). The CDR3 is 14 residues long. CDR1 is SGHRS, CDR2 YFSETQ, per germline. The V and J ends lost 4 bases and 8 bases respectively, with 18 bases between them.

This clonotype is termed medium-sized. The chain joins TRBV15 to TRBJ2-7, with 12 nucleotides matching TRBD1. V lost 5 bases, J lost 6 bases, and 5 bases stayed unmatched. The CDR3 runs to 14 residues. CDR1 and CDR2 (germline): LNHNV, YYDKDF (reference sequence). The CDR3 loop reads CATSGRDRGPEQYF. The DNA for the CDR3 is TGTGCCACCAGCGGCCGGGACAGGGGGCCCGAGCAGTACTTC.

This clonotype was seen ten or more times. The genes are TRBV3-1 and TRBJ2-5, with TRBD2 identical over 7 bases. Germline values: CDR1 LGHDT, CDR2 YNNKEL (reference sequence). The CDR3 extends over 15 amino acids. Losses at the gene ends were 3 bases for V and 4 bases for J; bases not matched to a gene: 8. The CDR3 DNA follows: TGTGCCAGCAGCCACTTGGGGGGGGGGGTAGAGACCCAGTACTTC. Protein: CASSHLGGGVETQYF.

By share, this clonotype ranks as medium-sized. The chain carries TRBV4-2 and TRBJ1-5; perhaps TRBD1 as D (6 bases). Germline loops: CDR1 LGHNA, CDR2 YNFKEQ. CDR3 length equals 16 residues. V was shortened by 0 bases and J by 3 bases, with 12 bases between the two germline ends. CDR3 sequence (DNA): TGTGCCAGCAGCCAAGATATCCAGGGGACCAATCAGCCCCAGCATTTT. This codes for CASSQDIQGTNQPQHF.

In the case of this clonotype: The junction departs from the called germline gene at one end, perhaps through a read error. The genes are TRBV27 and TRBJ2-7; TRBD2 aligns across 12 bases. The CDR3 runs 16 residues. Per germline, CDR1 MNHEY and CDR2 SMNVEV (reference sequence). CDR3 DNA: TGTGCCGGCAGGATGGCTAGCGGGGGGGCCCTCTACGAGCAGTACTTC. Amino acid sequence: CAGRMASGGALYEQYF.

This clonotype was counted many times. The J gene is TRBJ2-7, the V gene TRBV7-2; D may be TRBD1 (5 bases). Trimming removed 2 bases from V and 1 base from J, with 9 bases in between. The CDR3 consists of 14 residues. Per germline, CDR1 SGHTA and CDR2 FQGNSA. CDR3 DNA: TGTGCCAGCAGCTTATTTCAGGGATCCTACGAGCAGTACTTC. Its protein is CASSLFQGSYEQYF.

This clonotype was seen ten or more times. This rearrangement joins TRBV10-3 to TRBJ1-5; the D is unclear. The CDR3 covers 12 residues. The ends were cut back, 3 bases at V and 1 base at J, with 1 base in the middle. From germline, CDR1 is ENHRY and CDR2 SYGVKD. DNA for the CDR3: TGTGCCATCAGTGACAGCAATCAGCCCCAGCATTTT. Protein sequence: CAISDSNQPQHF.

This clonotype has a count of ten or more. The chain couples TRBV5-4 to TRBJ1-4; possible D gene TRBD1, 5 bases. The CDR3 is 16 amino acids. The V and J ends lost 4 bases and 0 bases respectively, with 13 bases between them. The germline gives CDR1 SGHNT, CDR2 YYREEE (reference sequence). CDR3 in DNA: TGTGCCAGCAGCAACATACAGGAAACAACTAATGAAAAACTGTTTTTT. Its protein is CASSNIQETTNEKLFF.

This clonotype is medium-sized in the sample. The rearrangement uses TRBV6-1 and TRBJ2-7; TRBD2 agrees at 7 bases. The CDR3 sequence is 14 residues long. V shed 2 bases, J shed 4 bases, and the junction held 5 bases outside the gene matches. The V gene's germline CDR1 is MNHNS and CDR2 SASEGT. Here the CDR3 reads CASSEREGGYEQYF. CDR3 bases: TGTGCCAGCAGTGAAAGGGAGGGCGGGTACGAGCAGTACTTC.

This chain connects TRBV30 to TRBJ2-2, with D unresolved. CDR1 is GTSNPN and CDR2 is SVGIG in the germline V gene (reference sequence). CDR3 length: 13 residues. V was pared by 0 bases and J by 7 bases, with 9 bases between. CDR3 residues: CAWSVILGGELFF. The CDR3 DNA reads as TGTGCCTGGAGTGTAATTCTCGGCGGGGAGCTGTTTTTT.

V is TRBV25-1 and J is TRBJ1-5; 10 bases map to TRBD1. Germline CDR1 and CDR2: MGHDK and SYGVNS. J lost 2 bases, V lost 5 bases, and 3 bases had no gene match. The CDR3 spans 15 residues. CDR3 sequence (DNA): TGTGCCAGCAGTAAGGGGACAGGGGGCAATCAGCCCCAGCATTTT. The encoded protein is CASSKGTGGNQPQHF.

This clonotype qualifies as medium-sized. The chain links TRBV24-1 to TRBJ2-7; D is ambiguous. The CDR3 length is 12 residues. Germline CDR1 reads KGHDR; CDR2 reads SFDVKD. The ends were cut back, 8 bases at V and 12 bases at J, with 19 bases in the middle. CDR3 DNA: TGTGCCACCAACCTATCGAACGGACCTTTGTACTTC. Its protein is CATNLSNGPLYF.

In its sample, this clonotype is medium-sized (0.01 to 0.1%). The chain is built from TRBV13 and TRBJ2-5; weak D call: TRBD2 (5 bases). The germline gives CDR1 PRHDT, CDR2 FYEKMQ (reference sequence). CDR3 length: 13 residues. V was trimmed by 2 bases and J by 3 bases, leaving 7 bases between them. CDR3 region: CASSLSAEETQYF. The CDR3 region has the DNA TGTGCCAGCAGCTTATCAGCGGAAGAGACCCAGTACTTC.

V is TRBV25-1 and J is TRBJ2-1; 11 nucleotides line up with TRBD2. The CDR3 covers 18 residues. Germline V gene data show CDR1 as MGHDK and CDR2 as SYGVNS. J gave up 0 bases and V 4 bases, and 8 bases lay outside the gene matches. Written as DNA, the CDR3 is TGTGCCAGCAGTGGAGGGACTAGCGGTTCTGTCTCCTACAATGAGCAGTTCTTC. Translation: CASSGGTSGSVSYNEQFF.

By share, this clonotype ranks as medium-sized. The chain couples TRBV7-9 to TRBJ2-5, with D perhaps matching TRBD1 or TRBD2 (7 bases each). Germline CDR1 is SEHNR and CDR2 is FQNEAQ (reference sequence). The CDR3 has 14 residues. Trimming took 4 bases from V and 6 from J, leaving 15 bases between them. As DNA, the CDR3 is TGTGCCAGCAGCTCAGCAGGGGGGGCAAAGACCCAGTACTTC. Translated: CASSSAGGAKTQYF.